Below, 15 T cell receptor beta chains from the same sample are listed, as sequenced in a study of Graves' ophthalmopathy and Graves' hyperthyroidism. RNA served as the template for amplifying TCR beta CDR3 regions. HTBI-primed first-round RT-PCR preceded second-round multiplex PCR. TCRdb redid the calling of the multiplex PCR reads with MiXCR, one entry per CDR3 protein. The sample shows hundreds of thousands of distinct CDR3 sequences, roughly 40% of them seen only once. Sequenced material: peripheral blood. The receptors come from an adult man with Graves' ophthalmopathy.

V and J are TRBV20-1 and TRBJ2-7; D possibly uses TRBD1 or TRBD2 (5 bases each). CDR1 and CDR2 from the germline V gene are DFQATT and SNEGSKA (reference sequence). CDR3 size: 14 residues. V lost 0 bases, J lost 4 bases, and 13 bases lay in between. The chain's CDR3 is CSARDGGREYEQYF. The CDR3 nucleotides are TGCAGTGCTAGAGATGGTGGCAGGGAGTACGAGCAGTACTTC.

This rearrangement joins TRBV10-3 to TRBJ2-7; possibly TRBD2 for D (5 bases). From germline, CDR1 is ENHRY and CDR2 SYGVKD. The length of the CDR3 is 12 residues. Trimming took 6 bases from V and 6 from J, leaving 12 bases between them. Here the CDR3 reads CAIRAANTEQYF. The CDR3, as DNA: TGTGCCATCAGAGCGGCGAACACCGAGCAGTACTTC.

The chain uses TRBV12-3 or TRBV12-4 and TRBJ1-2; TRBD1 agrees at 11 bases. After removal of 4 bases from V and 7 bases from J, the junction contained 8 bases not matched to a gene. This CDR3 contains 15 residues. In nucleotides, the CDR3 is TGTGCCAGCAGTTCATCGGGACAGGGGGTTGGTGGCTACACCTTC. Amino acids: CASSSSGQGVGGYTF.

This chain joins TRBV15 and TRBJ1-2; D perhaps matches TRBD1 (5 bases). This CDR3 has 14 amino acids. V was trimmed by 3 bases and J by 6 bases, leaving 14 bases between them. Germline lookup yields CDR1 LNHNV and CDR2 YYDKDF (reference sequence). The DNA of the CDR3 is TGTGCCACCAGCAGTTTAGTGGCAGGGAATGGCTACACCTTC. This sequence encodes CATSSLVAGNGYTF. The full variable domain, with the rest looked up from reference TRBV15 and TRBJ1-2, is DAMVIQNPRYQVTQFGKPVTLSCSQTLNHNVMYWYQQKSSQAPKLLFHYYDKDFNNEADTPDNFQSRRPNTSFCFLDIRSPGLGDTAMYLCATSSLVAGNGYTFGSGTRLTVV.

In regard to this clonotype: A much larger clone lies one base from this, so it may be a read error. A read error is likely, as this CDR3 ends without the conserved phenylalanine or tryptophan. The V and J genes are TRBV5-4 and TRBJ2-5; no clear D. The germline gives CDR1 SGHNT, CDR2 YYREEE (reference sequence). V was pared by 4 bases and J by 0 bases, with 4 bases between. CDR3 size: 12 residues. The CDR3 DNA is TGTGCCAGCAGCCGGGACCAAGAGACCCAGTACGTC. Translation gives CASSRDQETQYV.

The chain joins TRBV7-9 to TRBJ1-5, with D unresolved. The CDR3 length is 12 residues. Deletions cut 3 bases from V and 4 bases from J, with 4 bases between. CDR1 and CDR2 from the germline V gene are SEHNR and FQNEAQ (reference sequence). In DNA form, the CDR3 reads TGTGCCAGCAGCTTTTATAATCAGCCCCAGCATTTT. This translates into CASSFYNQPQHF. Based on the CDR3 plus reference TRBV7-9 and TRBJ1-5, the full variable domain is DTGVSQNPRHKITKRGQNVTFRCDPISEHNRLYWYRQTLGQGPEFLTYFQNEAQLEKSRLLSDRFSAERPKGSFSTLEIQRTEQGDSAMYLCASSFYNQPQHFGDGTRLSIL.

The sample holds a few counts of this clonotype. The chain joins TRBV12-3 or TRBV12-4 to TRBJ1-1; TRBD1 is a possible D gene (5 bases). Trimming removed 3 bases from V and 4 bases from J, with 15 bases in between. CDR3 length: 15 residues. CDR3 region: CASSFSTGRGTEAFF. For the CDR3, the DNA is TGTGCCAGCAGTTTTTCCACAGGAAGGGGCACTGAAGCTTTCTTT.

This clonotype was found many times. The chain recombines TRBV7-8 with TRBJ1-2; D might be TRBD1 (6 bases). The CDR3 sequence is 13 residues long. Germline V gene lookup returns CDR1 SGHVS and CDR2 FQNEAQ. V shed 5 bases and J shed 6 bases, with 13 bases lying between them. In nucleotides, the CDR3 is TGTGCCAGCAGCGAACAGGGTTCCCATGGCTACACCTTC. Translating it yields CASSEQGSHGYTF.

The sample holds a few counts of this clonotype. The chain links TRBV6-5 to TRBJ1-1; D gene uncertain. With 4 bases removed from V and 2 bases from J, the gap between germline ends came to 8 bases. Looked up from germline, CDR1 is MNHEY and CDR2 is SVGAGI. The CDR3 is 13 amino acids. The CDR3 protein is CASSSRSNTEAFF. The CDR3 coding sequence is TGTGCCAGCAGTTCGAGGTCCAACACTGAAGCTTTCTTT.

The sample holds a few counts of this clonotype. The CDR3 DNA sequence: TGTGCCAGCAGTGGGGGAGATACGCAGTATTTT. This gives the protein CASSGGDTQYF. The chain combines TRBV2 with TRBJ2-3; D is uncertain. The V end lost 4 bases, the J end lost 5 bases, and 4 bases lay between the germline ends. CDR1 and CDR2 from the germline V gene are SNHLY and FYNNEI. The CDR3 totals 11 residues. Looking up the rest from reference TRBV2 and TRBJ2-3 gives the full variable domain: EPEVTQTPSHQVTQMGQEVILRCVPISNHLYFYWYRQILGQKVEFLVSFYNNEISEKSEIFDDQFSVERPDGSNFTLKIRSTKLEDSAMYFCASSGGDTQYFGPGTRLTVL.

The V and J genes are TRBV12-3 or TRBV12-4 and TRBJ2-7; TRBD2 matches 7 bases. After removal of 8 bases from V and 2 bases from J, the junction contained 9 bases not matched to a gene. This CDR3 has 14 residues. Here the CDR3 reads CASAPGLGTYEQYF. CDR3 nucleotides: TGTGCCAGCGCCCCCGGACTAGGCACCTACGAGCAGTACTTC.

This clonotype has only a few counts. The V gene is TRBV20-1, the J gene TRBJ2-7; no clear D. This CDR3 comprises 11 residues. With 4 bases removed from V and 6 bases from J, the gap between germline ends came to 10 bases. Germline V CDR1 and CDR2: DFQATT, SNEGSKA (reference sequence). The chain's CDR3 is CSAKTLREQYF. CDR3 sequence (DNA): TGCAGTGCTAAAACCTTGCGCGAGCAGTACTTC.

The rearrangement joins TRBV7-9 to TRBJ2-2; perhaps TRBD1 as D (6 bases). Germline assignment: CDR1 SEHNR and CDR2 FQNEAQ (reference sequence). This CDR3 is built from 12 residues. Trimming took off 7 bases at V and 8 bases at J, with 11 bases between the two ends. The CDR3 here is CASTKGGGELFF. The CDR3 DNA reads as TGTGCCAGCACCAAAGGGGGAGGGGAGCTGTTTTTT.

This clonotype was seen a few times. The V gene is TRBV19, the J gene TRBJ1-1; 9 nucleotides align to TRBD1. CDR3 size: 15 residues. With V trimmed by 5 bases and J by 5 bases, 9 bases remained unmatched. CDR1 is LNHDA, CDR2 SQIVND, per germline (reference sequence). In nucleotides, the CDR3 is TGTGCCAGTAGTCGGACAGGGGTTTGGGGGACTGAAGCTTTCTTT. It specifies CASSRTGVWGTEAFF.

Points on this clonotype: Sequence at one end of the junction differs from germline and may be a read error. V is TRBV15 and J is TRBJ1-2, with a weak D call TRBD1 (5 bases). This CDR3 has 14 residues. Germline CDR1 reads LNHNV; CDR2 reads YYDKDF (reference sequence). CDR3 nucleotides: TGTGCCACCAGCAGAGATCTTACCGGGGACTGGCGAGCTTTC. Its protein is CATSRDLTGDWRAF.